These 29 T cell receptor beta chains came from one sample sequenced in a study of monozygotic twins with inflammatory bowel disease. After re-calling the 5' RACE reads, TCRdb lists one entry per CDR3 protein, DNA absent. Reported are about 130,000 distinct CDR3 sequences; the ten largest clones contain 0.95% to 1.5%. Material for sequencing was blood. The receptors stem from a human donor with ulcerative colitis or Crohn's disease, or a healthy co-twin of an affected twin (not recorded which).

According to its frequency, this clonotype is medium-sized. The rearrangement uses TRBV7-9 and TRBJ2-4; there is no DNA to check the TCRdb D call of TRBD1. This CDR3 comprises 15 residues. Germline-derived CDR1 and CDR2 are SEHNR and FQNEAQ (reference sequence). This chain's CDR3 is CASNALTGPPNIQYF.

The genes are TRBV20-1 and TRBJ1-2. This CDR3 is 14 amino acids long. CDR1 and CDR2 from the germline V gene are DFQATT and SNEGSKA (reference sequence). The CDR3 loop reads CSARDNSVNYGYTF.

The V call is TRBV20-1, the J call TRBJ1-5; checking the TCRdb D call of TRBD1 is not possible without DNA. The CDR3 has 18 residues. CDR1 and CDR2 from the germline V gene are DFQATT and SNEGSKA (reference sequence). Here the CDR3 reads CSARTHRGLAGSNQPQHF.

The chain links TRBV15 to TRBJ1-5. This CDR3 spans 16 amino acids. CDR1 is LNHNV, CDR2 YYDKDF, per germline (reference sequence). The CDR3 protein is CATSRDLGSTYQPQHF.

CDR3 protein: CASTYLTGGSTEAFF. V is TRBV12-3 or TRBV12-4 and J is TRBJ1-1; TCRdb's D gene call, TRBD1, goes unchecked for lack of DNA. CDR3 length equals 15 residues.

The CDR3 protein is CASSPAGLTTDTQYF. This sequence joins TRBV27 and TRBJ2-3; TCRdb reports TRBD1, a call that lacks DNA to check it against. In germline, CDR1 is MNHEY, CDR2 SMNVEV (reference sequence). This CDR3 region has 15 residues.

This sequence joins TRBV7-9 and TRBJ2-5; absent DNA, TCRdb's TRBD2 call cannot be checked. Germline-derived CDR1 and CDR2 are SEHNR and FQNEAQ (reference sequence). This CDR3 region has 15 residues. CDR3 in amino acids: CASSPREGLQETQYF.

The V and J genes are TRBV25-1 and TRBJ1-1. CDR3 length: 12 amino acids. Germline V gene sequence: CDR1 MGHDK, CDR2 SYGVNS. CDR3 in amino acids: CASSRGYTEAFF.

J is TRBJ2-2 and V is TRBV3-1; TCRdb outputs TRBD2, but without DNA this stays unchecked. Germline-derived CDR1 and CDR2 are LGHDT and YNNKEL (reference sequence). This CDR3 has 13 residues. CDR3: CASSQPAVGELFF.

CDR3 protein: CASSLSLFGVYEQYF. This sequence joins TRBV5-6 and TRBJ2-7. The CDR3 length is 15 residues. Germline assignment: CDR1 SGHDT and CDR2 YYEEEE.

The gene calls are TRBV27 and TRBJ1-4. This CDR3 comprises 15 residues. Germline CDR1 and CDR2: MNHEY and SMNVEV (reference sequence). The CDR3 loop reads CASSPNDGVNEKLFF.

The chain combines TRBV28 with TRBJ1-5. Germline V gives CDR1 MDHEN, CDR2 SYDVKM. The CDR3 is 14 residues long. CDR3 residues: CASRDSGRYQPQHF.

The V gene is TRBV5-1, the J gene TRBJ1-5; no DNA is available, so the TRBD1 call from TCRdb remains unchecked. The V gene's germline CDR1 is SGHRS and CDR2 YFSETQ. The CDR3 sequence is 16 residues long. The CDR3 region is CASSPGQGGSNQPQHF.

The chain uses TRBV7-3 and TRBJ2-5; TCRdb gives TRBD1 as the D gene, but with no DNA this cannot be confirmed. The CDR3 sequence is 16 residues long. Germline-derived CDR1 and CDR2 are SGHTA and FQGTGA. CDR3 amino acids: CASSYNVGTGKETQYF.

This chain joins TRBV20-1 and TRBJ2-3. Germline values: CDR1 DFQATT, CDR2 SNEGSKA (reference sequence). The CDR3 extends over 16 amino acids. CDR3: CSARDFEGIGVDMQYF.

This chain uses TRBV4-2 with TRBJ2-1; absent DNA, TCRdb's TRBD2 call cannot be checked. The CDR3 loop spans 18 amino acids. Germline assignment: CDR1 LGHNA and CDR2 YNFKEQ. The CDR3 loop is CASSQGLAGAISYNEQFF.

This chain uses TRBV12-3 or TRBV12-4 with TRBJ2-1; TCRdb calls TRBD2, which cannot be checked without DNA. The CDR3 has 16 residues. This CDR3 reads CASRKSGTSGYNEQFF.

The chain uses TRBV5-1 and TRBJ2-1; TCRdb lists TRBD1, though no DNA is available to test this call. Germline V gene lookup returns CDR1 SGHRS and CDR2 YFSETQ. The CDR3 totals 16 residues. The chain's CDR3 is CASSEGTGGSYNEQFF.

The V gene is TRBV12-3 or TRBV12-4, the J gene TRBJ1-6; the TRBD1 assignment by TCRdb is unverifiable without DNA. The CDR3 extends over 13 amino acids. The CDR3 protein is CASSLGGDSPLHF.

V and J are TRBV27 and TRBJ1-1. The CDR3 sequence is 14 residues long. CDR1 is MNHEY and CDR2 is SMNVEV in the germline V gene (reference sequence). The CDR3 is CASRNPGPNTEAFF.

This chain links TRBV15 with TRBJ2-3; the TRBD2 assignment by TCRdb is unverifiable without DNA. Germline V gives CDR1 LNHNV, CDR2 YYDKDF (reference sequence). The CDR3 runs to 16 residues. The CDR3 sequence is CATSRDRSGRTDTQYF.

This chain uses TRBV9 with TRBJ1-3. Germline-derived CDR1 and CDR2 are SGDLS and YYNGEE. CDR3 length: 16 residues. The CDR3 is CASSVDQRSSGNTIYF.

The chain has TRBV7-2 and TRBJ1-5. The V gene's germline CDR1 is SGHTA and CDR2 FQGNSA. The CDR3 runs to 13 residues. CDR3 in amino acids: CASSLVSNQPQHF.

The V gene is TRBV20-1, the J gene TRBJ1-6; TCRdb gives TRBD1 as the D gene, but with no DNA this cannot be confirmed. CDR3 size: 16 residues. Germline CDR1 DFQATT, CDR2 SNEGSKA (reference sequence). This chain's CDR3 is CSAPGQGALGASPLHF.

The chain combines TRBV4-2 with TRBJ2-1; there is no DNA to check the TCRdb D call of TRBD2. Germline CDR1 and CDR2: LGHNA and YNFKEQ. This CDR3 comprises 14 residues. The CDR3 reads CASEGSGVRNEQFF.

The CDR3 sequence: CASSLAGQGRTEAFF. The chain recombines TRBV7-8 with TRBJ1-1; checking the TCRdb D call of TRBD1 is not possible without DNA. The germline V gene has CDR1 SGHVS and CDR2 FQNEAQ. The CDR3 is 15 residues long.

This rearrangement joins TRBV20-1 to TRBJ2-1; the TCRdb D gene call, TRBD2, has no DNA to confirm it. Germline V gene lookup returns CDR1 DFQATT and CDR2 SNEGSKA (reference sequence). The CDR3 is made up of 14 amino acids. The CDR3: CSGPAGGLYNEQFF.

This rearrangement joins TRBV5-4 to TRBJ2-2. Germline loops: CDR1 SGHNT, CDR2 YYREEE (reference sequence). This CDR3 contains 13 residues. The CDR3 loop is CASSSGASGELFF.

This chain joins TRBV4-3 and TRBJ2-2; TCRdb selects TRBD2, and the lack of DNA leaves this call unchecked. This CDR3 comprises 16 residues. Germline values: CDR1 LGHNA, CDR2 YSLEER. The CDR3 spells CASSQGLERHAGELFF.